The 22 T cell receptor beta chains reported below all come from one sample, sequenced in a study of identical twins. One entry per CDR3 protein, called by TCRdb with MiXCR from the 5' RACE reads. The data contain 400,000 to 500,000 distinct CDR3 sequences, roughly 18% of them singletons. Sequences were obtained from naive T cells sorted from blood. The origin of the receptors is a man in his fifties in good health.

This clonotype was observed many times. The chain joins TRBV6-5 to TRBJ2-3; 9 nucleotides match TRBD1. V lost 2 bases to trimming and J lost 0 bases; unmatched junction nucleotides: 9. The CDR3 sequence is 18 residues long. The germline CDR1 and CDR2 sequences are MNHEY and SVGAGI. In DNA, the CDR3 is TGTGCCAGCAGTTACACTCTAGGGACAGGGTCTAGCACAGATACGCAGTATTTT. This translates into CASSYTLGTGSSTDTQYF.

This clonotype has ten or more counts. V gene TRBV29-1 combines with J gene TRBJ2-5; no clear D gene. CDR1 and CDR2 (germline): SQVTM, ANQGSEA. The CDR3 consists of 13 residues. Trimming stripped 1 base from V and 4 bases from J, with 10 bases between. For the CDR3, the DNA is TGCAGCGTTGAAGGGATTGCGCGAGAGACCCAGTACTTC. Residues: CSVEGIARETQYF. Full variable domain (missing parts from reference TRBV29-1 and TRBJ2-5): SAVISQKPSRDICQRGTSLTIQCQVDSQVTMMFWYRQQPGQSLTLIATANQGSEATYESGFVIDKFPISRPNLTFSTLTVSNMSPEDSSIYLCSVEGIARETQYFGPGTRLLVL.

The gene calls are TRBV7-9 and TRBJ2-2; TRBD2 matches 13 bases. The length of the CDR3 is 17 residues. With 4 bases clipped from V and 6 bases from J, the junction kept 8 bases outside the gene matches. Germline-derived CDR1 and CDR2 are SEHNR and FQNEAQ (reference sequence). The CDR3 reads CASSSPTSGRASGELFF. In nucleotides, the CDR3 is TGTGCCAGCAGCTCTCCTACTAGCGGGAGGGCCTCCGGGGAGCTGTTTTTT.

This clonotype was counted only a few times. The rearrangement uses TRBV4-3 and TRBJ2-1, with TRBD2 matching 10 bases. Germline CDR1 is LGHNA and CDR2 is YSLEER. The CDR3 extends over 18 amino acids. The V segment lost 4 bases and the J segment 4 bases; nucleotides outside the gene matches: 13. CDR3 region: CASSLGAGGGSGYNEQFF. The CDR3 bases are TGCGCCAGCAGCCTCGGAGCGGGGGGGGGTAGTGGGTACAATGAGCAGTTCTTC.

This chain uses TRBV29-1 with TRBJ2-1; 10 bases map to TRBD2. J was trimmed by 3 bases and V by 3 bases; bases with no gene match: 5. This CDR3 comprises 15 residues. The V gene's germline CDR1 is SQVTM and CDR2 ANQGSEA. Here the CDR3 DNA reads TGCAGCGTTGATCGTTCTAGCGGGGGCTACAATGAGCAGTTCTTC. This sequence encodes CSVDRSSGGYNEQFF.

This clonotype was found many times. The rearrangement uses TRBV9 and TRBJ2-5, with 9 bases fitting TRBD1. The J segment lost 5 bases and the V segment lost 4 bases, leaving 9 bases of the junction unmatched. Germline V gene data show CDR1 as SGDLS and CDR2 as YYNGEE. This CDR3 region has 15 residues. CDR3 coding DNA: TGTGCCAGCAGCTCACATGGACAGGGGCGGGAGACCCAGTACTTC. As protein: CASSSHGQGRETQYF.

This sequence joins TRBV2 and TRBJ2-7, with D unresolved. The CDR3 is made up of 13 amino acids. Germline assignment: CDR1 SNHLY and CDR2 FYNNEI. Trimming cost V 8 bases and J 5 bases, with 16 bases left between them. CDR3 bases: TGTGCCAGCTTTCCACCGCTCGGAAACGAGCAGTACTTC. It is translated as CASFPPLGNEQYF.

The chain couples TRBV4-1 to TRBJ2-2; possible D gene TRBD1, 5 bases. The CDR3 has 14 amino acids. V lost 2 bases, J lost 1 base, and 5 bases lay in between. Germline V CDR1 and CDR2: MGHRA, YSYEKL. DNA for the CDR3: TGCGCCAGCAGCCAAACAGGGAACACCGGGGAGCTGTTTTTT. Protein sequence: CASSQTGNTGELFF.

This chain links TRBV10-3 with TRBJ2-7; D is possibly TRBD2 (5 bases). The V end was cut by 2 bases, the J end by 3 bases, with 11 bases between. From germline, CDR1 is ENHRY and CDR2 SYGVKD. The CDR3 runs to 14 residues. The CDR3 sequence is CAISEGRANYEQYF. The CDR3 DNA follows: TGTGCCATCAGTGAGGGGCGGGCCAACTACGAGCAGTACTTC.

This clonotype was observed many times. The rearrangement uses TRBV20-1 and TRBJ2-5; unclear D gene. CDR3 length: 13 residues. Germline V gene sequence: CDR1 DFQATT, CDR2 SNEGSKA (reference sequence). Trimming removed 3 bases at V and 3 bases at J, with 11 bases between. CDR3 sequence reads: CSASGWQKETQYF. The CDR3 DNA reads as TGCAGTGCTAGCGGCTGGCAAAAAGAGACCCAGTACTTC.

The V call is TRBV5-1, the J call TRBJ2-7; no firm D call. The V end was cut by 3 bases, the J end by 7 bases, with 17 bases between. Germline CDR1 and CDR2: SGHRS and YFSETQ. The CDR3 has 14 residues. The CDR3 protein is CASSWPSEAPEQYF. DNA for the CDR3: TGCGCCAGCAGCTGGCCCTCCGAGGCTCCTGAGCAGTACTTC.

This chain uses TRBV6-5 with TRBJ2-1; D gene uncertain. Per the germline V gene, CDR1 is MNHEY and CDR2 is SVGAGI. The CDR3 loop spans 14 amino acids. V shed 3 bases and J shed 1 base, with 7 bases lying between them. The DNA for the CDR3 is TGTGCCAGCAGTTATTCCCCATCCTACAATGAGCAGTTCTTC. Its translation: CASSYSPSYNEQFF.

This clonotype was recorded many times. V is TRBV28 and J is TRBJ1-2, with 7 bases aligning to TRBD1. The CDR3 spans 14 residues. Losses at the gene ends were 6 bases for V and 4 bases for J; bases not matched to a gene: 8. Germline V gene sequence: CDR1 MDHEN, CDR2 SYDVKM. CDR3 nucleotides: TGTGCCAGCAGCTGGGGGACAGCTAGCTATGGCTACACCTTC. Translation: CASSWGTASYGYTF.

This clonotype has only a few counts. The chain couples TRBV15 to TRBJ2-1; D unresolved. Trimming pared 1 base from V and 6 bases from J, leaving 4 bases between. CDR1 LNHNV and CDR2 YYDKDF come from the germline V gene (reference sequence). The CDR3 has 12 amino acids. This CDR3 is CATSRASNEQFF. The CDR3 DNA reads TGTGCCACCAGCAGAGCCTCCAATGAGCAGTTCTTC.

This clonotype was observed a few times. This sequence joins TRBV6-2 or TRBV6-3 and TRBJ2-3; 12 bases match TRBD2. The CDR3 extends over 20 amino acids. V was pared by 0 bases and J by 1 base, with 11 bases of the junction left unmatched. Germline CDR1 reads MNHEY; CDR2 reads SVGEGT. The CDR3: CASSYSWTSGTGSGTDTQYF. The CDR3 DNA sequence: TGTGCCAGCAGTTACTCTTGGACTAGCGGGACCGGGAGCGGCACAGATACGCAGTATTTT.

A word on this clonotype: A junction end diverges from the germline sequence, so it may reflect a read error. The chain carries TRBV15 and TRBJ1-1; 8 bases fit TRBD1. CDR3 size: 12 residues. Per germline, CDR1 LNHNV and CDR2 YYDKDF (reference sequence). CDR3 nucleotide sequence: TGTGCCACCAGCCTGGACAGGGTAAAAGCTCTCTTT. Translated: CATSLDRVKALF.

This clonotype was seen a few times. This chain uses TRBV4-1 with TRBJ1-2; D gene ambiguous. Germline values: CDR1 MGHRA, CDR2 YSYEKL. The V end was cut by 0 bases, the J end by 0 bases, with 8 bases between. The length of the CDR3 is 15 residues. DNA for the CDR3: TGCGCCAGCAGCCAAGAACAGATAACTAACTATGGCTACACCTTC. Translated: CASSQEQITNYGYTF.

This clonotype was observed at least ten times. The rearrangement uses TRBV27 and TRBJ2-3; no clear D. This CDR3 contains 14 residues. V gave up 6 bases and J gave up 0 bases, with 10 bases separating them. From germline, CDR1 is MNHEY and CDR2 SMNVEV (reference sequence). The CDR3 loop is CASRWGYSTDTQYF. In nucleotides, the CDR3 is TGTGCCAGCAGGTGGGGATATAGCACAGATACGCAGTATTTT.

This clonotype was seen ten or more times. J is TRBJ2-7 and V is TRBV6-2 or TRBV6-3; weak D call: TRBD1 (5 bases). The CDR3 is 14 residues long. V shed 1 base and J shed 0 bases, with 7 bases lying between them. Germline V gene lookup returns CDR1 MNHEY and CDR2 SVGEGT. CDR3 DNA: TGTGCCAGCAGTTACTGGGGCGGCTCCTACGAGCAGTACTTC. It yields the protein CASSYWGGSYEQYF.

The chain joins TRBV12-3 or TRBV12-4 to TRBJ1-5, with 12 bases matching TRBD1. V was clipped by 6 bases and J by 5 bases; unmatched bases: 5. This CDR3 is built from 15 residues. The CDR3 spells CASSRDRGPYQPQHF. The DNA for the CDR3 is TGTGCCAGCAGCCGGGACAGGGGGCCATATCAGCCCCAGCATTTT.

The V call is TRBV12-3 or TRBV12-4, the J call TRBJ2-7, with TRBD1 identical over 9 bases. V was pared by 6 bases and J by 5 bases, with 8 bases of the junction left unmatched. CDR3 length: 14 amino acids. The CDR3 coding sequence is TGTGCCAGCAGGCCTAACAGGGGGCGAGACGAGCAGTACTTC. This sequence encodes CASRPNRGRDEQYF.

This clonotype was counted a few times. The gene calls are TRBV6-5 and TRBJ1-2; 7 nucleotides match TRBD1. CDR1 and CDR2 (germline): MNHEY, SVGAGI. CDR3 size: 13 residues. V shed 0 bases and J 7 bases; nucleotides not matched to a gene: 2. Written as DNA, the CDR3 is TGTGCCAGCAGTTACTCGACAGGGCTTGGCTACACCTTC. Its translation: CASSYSTGLGYTF.